Listed below are T cell receptor beta chains from one sample, sequenced in a study of T cell clonotyping in hematopoietic cell transplantation. Sequencing was performed with immunoSEQ multiplex PCR; in TCRdb, only in-frame clones are kept and a portion is missing. Found here are about 38,000 clones, over 85% of them singletons; the top ten hold around 1.6%. Sample: peripheral blood mononuclear cells, taken before stem cell transplant. The receptors here all came from a man between 40 and 49 years old with chronic myeloid leukemia. Some clones in this sample may be carry-over from other donors' samples. CDR3s include the opening cysteine and the closing phenylalanine or tryptophan. The D gene is left open where the match is weak. The size entry is marked missing in some rows and otherwise reads once, few, many or a size class.

d_gene,v_gene,j_gene,abundance,CDR3aa,CDR3nt
-,TRBV28,TRBJ2-5,-,CASSLFKGGQETQYF,TGTGCCAGCAGTTTATTTAAAGGGGGGCAAGAGACCCAGTACTTC
TRBD1,TRBV5-1,TRBJ2-1,-,CASSITTGTYNEQFF,TGCGCCAGCAGCATTACGACAGGGACCTACAATGAGCAGTTCTTC
-,TRBV6-6,TRBJ1-4,once,CASSSSDAATNEKLFF,TGTGCCAGCAGTTCCTCGGACGCTGCAACTAATGAAAAACTGTTTTTT
TRBD1,TRBV7-2,TRBJ1-5,-,CASSRTGDQPQHF,TGTGCCAGCAGCCGGACAGGGGATCAGCCCCAGCATTTT
TRBD1,TRBV5-1,TRBJ1-6,once,CASSSTGNSPLHF,TGCGCCAGCAGCTCGACAGGGAATTCACCCCTCCACTTT
-,TRBV10-3,TRBJ1-1,-,CAISEGAEAFF,TGTGCCATCAGTGAAGGGGCTGAAGCTTTCTTT
TRBD1,TRBV7-2,TRBJ1-1,-,CASSPRGDRGEAFF,TGTGCCAGCAGCCCGCGTGGGGACAGGGGAGAAGCTTTCTTT
-,TRBV6-1,TRBJ2-2,-,CASNIPPRTGELFF,TGTGCCAGCAACATCCCCCCCCGCACCGGGGAGCTGTTTTTT
-,TRBV7-9,TRBJ1-2,once,CASSLDVHYGYTF,TGTGCCAGCAGCCTAGACGTACACTATGGCTACACCTTC
-,TRBV27,TRBJ1-2,-,CASSPEGTYGYTF,TGTGCCAGCAGTCCTGAGGGGACCTATGGCTACACCTTC
-,TRBV15,TRBJ2-5,-,CATSRVDRKETQYF,TGTGCCACCAGCAGAGTTGACAGAAAAGAGACCCAGTACTTC
-,TRBV5-1,TRBJ1-3,-,CASSLTPLDSFSNTIYF,TGCGCCAGCAGCTTAACGCCACTGGACAGCTTTTCAAACACCATATATTTT
-,TRBV10-3,TRBJ1-2,-,CAIRDRLVTF,TGTGCCATCAGAGACAGGCTTGTCACCTTC
-,TRBV4-1,TRBJ2-7,-,CASSQDRGGTYEQYF,TGCGCCAGCAGCCAAGATAGGGGGGGGACCTACGAGCAGTACTTC
-,TRBV27,TRBJ1-6,-,CASSFWQGGSPLHF,TGTGCCAGCAGTTTCTGGCAGGGAGGGTCACCCCTCCACTTT
-,TRBV27,TRBJ1-1,-,CASSSQGREAFF,TGTGCCAGCAGTTCCCAGGGAAGGGAAGCTTTCTTT
-,TRBV11-3,TRBJ2-7,-,CASSFGPGLEQYF,TGTGCCAGCAGCTTCGGCCCCGGACTGGAGCAGTACTTC
-,TRBV14,TRBJ1-2,-,CASSQDPNYGYTF,TGTGCCAGCAGCCAAGATCCAAACTATGGCTACACCTTC
-,TRBV19,TRBJ1-5,-,CASSIRGDDNQPQHF,TGTGCCAGTAGTATTAGGGGCGACGATAATCAGCCCCAGCATTTT
-,TRBV7-2,TRBJ2-5,-,CASSLYARTDQEAQYF,TGTGCCAGCAGCTTATACGCCCGGACGGACCAAGAGGCCCAGTACTTC
-,TRBV29-1,TRBJ1-2,-,CSVGAGAYGYTF,TGCAGCGTTGGGGCGGGGGCGTATGGCTACACCTTC
-,TRBV4-1,TRBJ1-3,-,CASSQERRGTGNTIYF,TGCGCCAGCAGCCAAGAGCGGAGAGGGACTGGAAACACCATATATTTT
-,TRBV5-4,TRBJ2-7,-,CASSKPADEQYF,TGTGCCAGCAGCAAACCCGCCGATGAGCAGTACTTC
TRBD1,TRBV11-3,TRBJ1-1,-,CASSFGPGQGNTEAFF,TGTGCCAGCAGCTTTGGCCCGGGACAGGGGAACACTGAAGCTTTCTTT